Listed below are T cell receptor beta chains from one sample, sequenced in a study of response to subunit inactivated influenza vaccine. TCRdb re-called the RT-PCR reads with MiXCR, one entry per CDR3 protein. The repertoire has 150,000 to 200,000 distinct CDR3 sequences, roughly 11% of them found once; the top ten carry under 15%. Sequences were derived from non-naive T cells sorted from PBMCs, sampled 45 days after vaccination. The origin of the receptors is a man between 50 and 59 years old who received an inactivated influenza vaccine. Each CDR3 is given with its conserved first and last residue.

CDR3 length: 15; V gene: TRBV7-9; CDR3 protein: CASSQPGQANYGYTF
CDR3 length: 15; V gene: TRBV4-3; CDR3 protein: CASSQAVDREETQYF
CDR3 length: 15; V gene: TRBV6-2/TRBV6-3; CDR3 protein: CASSYPGHYTGELFF
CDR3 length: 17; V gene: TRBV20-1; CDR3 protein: CSAPRGLAGAFNNEQFF
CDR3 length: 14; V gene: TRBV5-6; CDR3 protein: CASSIQGAGTEAFF
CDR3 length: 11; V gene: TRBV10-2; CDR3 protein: CASSESETQYF
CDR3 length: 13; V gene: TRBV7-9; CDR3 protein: CASSSTYTDTQYF
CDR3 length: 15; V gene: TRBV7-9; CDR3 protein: CASSLAERGGAQEFF
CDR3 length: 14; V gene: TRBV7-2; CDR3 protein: CASSLGSQNTEAFF
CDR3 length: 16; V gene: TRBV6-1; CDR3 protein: CASSVYRDNSGNTIYF
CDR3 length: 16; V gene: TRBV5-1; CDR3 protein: CASSLDGAGVGETQYF
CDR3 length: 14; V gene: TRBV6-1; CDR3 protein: CASATGSAYNEQFF
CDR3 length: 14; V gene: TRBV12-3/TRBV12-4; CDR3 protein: CASSLYLGGYEQYF
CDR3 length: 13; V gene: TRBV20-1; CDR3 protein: CSALTRANQPQHF
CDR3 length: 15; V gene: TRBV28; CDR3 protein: CASSFPDRGTYEQYF
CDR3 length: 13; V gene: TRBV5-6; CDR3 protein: CASSPGDRDTQYF
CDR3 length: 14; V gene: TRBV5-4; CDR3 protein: CASSSGQGYDGYTF
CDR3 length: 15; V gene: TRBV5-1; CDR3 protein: CASSSTGTGVYGYTF